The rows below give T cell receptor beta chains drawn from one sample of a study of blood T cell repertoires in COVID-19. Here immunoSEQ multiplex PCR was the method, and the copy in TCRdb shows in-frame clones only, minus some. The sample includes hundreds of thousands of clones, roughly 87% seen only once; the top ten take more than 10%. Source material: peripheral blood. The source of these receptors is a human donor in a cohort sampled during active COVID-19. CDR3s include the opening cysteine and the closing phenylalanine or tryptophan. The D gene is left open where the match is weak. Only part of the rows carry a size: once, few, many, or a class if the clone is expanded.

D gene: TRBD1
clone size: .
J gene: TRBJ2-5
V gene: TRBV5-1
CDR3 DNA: TGCGCCAGCAGGATAAGGGGGCCTTCGAGTGTTCAAGAGACCCAGTACTTC
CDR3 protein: CASRIRGPSSVQETQYF

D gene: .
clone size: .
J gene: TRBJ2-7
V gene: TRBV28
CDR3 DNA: TGTGCCAGCAGTCCGGACATGACCTACGAGCAGTACTTC
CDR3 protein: CASSPDMTYEQYF

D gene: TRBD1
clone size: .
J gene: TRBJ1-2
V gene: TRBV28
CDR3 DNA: TGTGCCAGCAGTACTCCGGACAGGAGATTGGATGGCTACACCTTC
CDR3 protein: CASSTPDRRLDGYTF

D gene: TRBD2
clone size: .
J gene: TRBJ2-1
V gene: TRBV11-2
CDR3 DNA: TGTGCCAGCAGCTTAGAGGGACTAGGAGTCTTTGAGCAGTTCTTC
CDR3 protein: CASSLEGLGVFEQFF

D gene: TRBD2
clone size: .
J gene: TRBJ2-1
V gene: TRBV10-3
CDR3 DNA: TGTGCCATCAGTGGATCTAGCGGGACTAACTCCTACAATGAGCAGTTCTTC
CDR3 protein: CAISGSSGTNSYNEQFF

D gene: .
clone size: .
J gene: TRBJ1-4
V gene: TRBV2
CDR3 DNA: TGTGCCAGCAGTGATGACAGTAATGAAAAACTGTTTTTT
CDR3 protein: CASSDDSNEKLFF

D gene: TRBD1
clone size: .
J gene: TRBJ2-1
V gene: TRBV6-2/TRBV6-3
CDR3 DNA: TGTGCCAGCAGTGACAGGGGAAACAATGAGCAGTTCTTC
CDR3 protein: CASSDRGNNEQFF

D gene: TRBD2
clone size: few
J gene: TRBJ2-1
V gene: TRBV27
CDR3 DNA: TGTGCCAGCAGCCAAAGGGCGGGAGCCCCATTCAATGAGCAGTTCTTC
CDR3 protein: CASSQRAGAPFNEQFF

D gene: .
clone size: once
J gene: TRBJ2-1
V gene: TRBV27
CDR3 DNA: TGTGCCAGCAGTTCCTATATGACAGGTGGTAATCACAATGAGCAGTTCTTC
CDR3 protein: CASSSYMTGGNHNEQFF

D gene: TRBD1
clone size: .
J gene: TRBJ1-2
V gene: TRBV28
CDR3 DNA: TGTGCCAGCAGTTCCTTGAGTCCGGGACAGAACTATGGCTACACCTTC
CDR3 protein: CASSSLSPGQNYGYTF

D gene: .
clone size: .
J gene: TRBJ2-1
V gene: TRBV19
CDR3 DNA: TGTGCCACCTTACCTGGGCAGGCCGAGAGCAAGTTCTTC
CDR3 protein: CATLPGQAESKFF

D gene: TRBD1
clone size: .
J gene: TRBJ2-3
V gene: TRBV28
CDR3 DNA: TGTGCCAGCAGTTCCCCCGGGACAGGAGCAGCAGATACGCAGTATTTT
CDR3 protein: CASSSPGTGAADTQYF